Each of the 24 T cell receptor beta chains below was sequenced from the same sample in a study of radiation and T cells in renal cell carcinoma. Indicated time point: blood 4 weeks post-SBRT, at nephrectomy. As for treatment: 15 Gy SBRT to primary tumor, nephrectomy 4 weeks later. The repertoire was sequenced with immunoSEQ multiplex PCR; TCRdb's copy has only in-frame clones and lacks some. The table has about 86,000 clones, approximately 86% seen once; the top ten hold approximately 8.6%. Sequences were derived from blood, sampled from a patient whose treatment included radiotherapy and nephrectomy. These receptors all come from a man aged 45-60 years with renal cell carcinoma.

The chain combines TRBV7-9 with TRBJ1-2; D not resolved. V lost 5 bases and J lost 4, with 20 bases in between. This CDR3 region has 16 residues. CDR1 is SEHNR, CDR2 FQNEAQ, per germline (reference sequence). The CDR3 sequence is CASSPTPGIGSYGYTF. CDR3 DNA: TGTGCCAGCAGCCCGACCCCCGGTATAGGTAGCTATGGCTACACCTTC.

This clone has just a few counts. V gene TRBV6-1 combines with J gene TRBJ1-1, with D uncertain. V shed 4 bases and J shed 2 bases, with 8 bases lying between them. The CDR3 extends over 13 amino acids. Germline CDR1 is MNHNS and CDR2 is SASEGT. The CDR3 loop is CASSVWANTEAFF. The DNA for the CDR3 is TGTGCCAGCAGTGTATGGGCTAACACTGAAGCTTTCTTT.

J is TRBJ1-2 and V is TRBV19; D call uncertain. Trimming removed 8 bases from V and 3 bases from J, with 13 bases in between. CDR1 is LNHDA, CDR2 SQIVND, per germline (reference sequence). The CDR3 loop spans 13 amino acids. The CDR3 DNA sequence: TGTGCCAGTTTGCCTTCGAAGGACTATGGCTACACCTTC. Translation: CASLPSKDYGYTF.

This sequence joins TRBV18 and TRBJ2-1; 7 nucleotides match TRBD1. Unmatched junction bases numbered 5, after V lost 5 bases and J lost 7 bases. Germline CDR1 reads KGHSH; CDR2 reads LQKENI. The CDR3 is 13 amino acids. The CDR3 protein is CASSLTGSNEQFF. CDR3 coding DNA: TGTGCCAGCTCATTGACAGGGTCTAATGAGCAGTTCTTC.

The DNA for the CDR3 is TGTGCCAGCGCGAATTTGTACTATAATTCACCCCTCCACTTT. It encodes CASANLYYNSPLHF. The V and J genes are TRBV6-5 and TRBJ1-6; D unclear. V lost 8 bases and J 3 bases, leaving 11 bases between the germline ends. CDR1 and CDR2 from the germline V gene are MNHEY and SVGAGI. This CDR3 spans 14 amino acids.

The V gene is TRBV9, the J gene TRBJ1-1; tentatively, D is TRBD1 (5 bases). V was cut by 4 bases and J by 4 bases, with 17 bases left in between. The CDR3 spans 15 residues. Germline lookup yields CDR1 SGDLS and CDR2 YYNGEE. The CDR3 protein is CASSSRGGVGTEAFF. The CDR3 DNA follows: TGTGCCAGCAGCTCGAGAGGAGGGGTTGGCACTGAAGCTTTCTTT.

The rearrangement links TRBV2 to TRBJ1-2; D is undetermined. CDR1 is SNHLY and CDR2 is FYNNEI in the germline V gene. V was pared by 0 bases and J by 6 bases, with 8 bases between. There are 13 residues in the CDR3. The CDR3, as DNA: TGTGCCAGCAGTGAAGCTGAGTTCGATGGCTACACCTTC. Its protein is CASSEAEFDGYTF.

This chain connects TRBV5-1 to TRBJ1-5, with 9 bases fitting TRBD1. The CDR3 is 15 amino acids. V shed 0 bases and J 5 bases; nucleotides not matched to a gene: 3. Germline CDR1 is SGHRS and CDR2 is YFSETQ. As DNA, the CDR3 is TGCGCCAGCAGCTTGGCGGGGACAGGGTATCAGCCCCAGCATTTT. Translating it yields CASSLAGTGYQPQHF. The whole variable domain, filled in from reference TRBV5-1 and TRBJ1-5, reads KAGVTQTPRYLIKTRGQQVTLSCSPISGHRSVSWYQQTPGQGLQFLFEYFSETQRNKGNFPGRFSGRQFSNSRSEMNVSTLELGDSALYLCASSLAGTGYQPQHFGDGTRLSIL.

The genes are TRBV2 and TRBJ2-3; 8 positions agree with TRBD1. Germline-derived CDR1 and CDR2 are SNHLY and FYNNEI. This CDR3 spans 16 amino acids. Unmatched junction bases numbered 7, after V lost 5 bases and J lost 0 bases. As DNA, the CDR3 is TGTGCCAGCAGTAAAGGGACAGGATCTAGCACAGATACGCAGTATTTT. This gives the protein CASSKGTGSSTDTQYF.

This clone is medium-sized in the sample. The J gene is TRBJ2-1, the V gene TRBV7-9, with a possible D match to TRBD2 (5 bases). The CDR3 is made up of 16 amino acids. The V and J ends lost 5 bases and 3 bases respectively, with 17 bases between them. Germline CDR1 reads SEHNR; CDR2 reads FQNEAQ (reference sequence). The CDR3 is CASSPTAAVRYNEQFF. DNA of the CDR3: TGTGCCAGCAGCCCAACAGCAGCGGTCCGCTACAATGAGCAGTTCTTC. Complete variable domain (other parts from reference TRBV7-9 and TRBJ2-1): DTGVSQNPRHKITKRGQNVTFRCDPISEHNRLYWYRQTLGQGPEFLTYFQNEAQLEKSRLLSDRFSAERPKGSFSTLEIQRTEQGDSAMYLCASSPTAAVRYNEQFFGPGTRLTVL.

This CDR3 is CASSRPGLAGESYEQYF. Written as DNA, the CDR3 is TGTGCCAGCAGTCGCCCGGGACTAGCGGGAGAGTCGTACGAGCAGTACTTC. The chain links TRBV28 to TRBJ2-7; 14 bases agree with TRBD2. Germline V lookup: CDR1 MDHEN, CDR2 SYDVKM. The CDR3 has 17 residues. Germline trimming cut 5 bases from V and 4 bases from J; bases unmatched to any gene: 10.

The gene calls are TRBV29-1 and TRBJ1-5; TRBD1 is a possible D gene (5 bases). The CDR3 length is 12 residues. The V gene's germline CDR1 is SQVTM and CDR2 ANQGSEA. Trimming pared 0 bases from V and 7 bases from J, leaving 7 bases between. The CDR3 DNA reads TGCAGCGTTGAAGATCAGGGACAGCCCCAGCATTTT. It specifies CSVEDQGQPQHF.

This clone was recorded many times. This chain uses TRBV28 with TRBJ2-7; D is ambiguous. This CDR3 region has 11 residues. The V and J ends lost 1 base and 5 bases respectively, with 3 bases between them. The germline V gene encodes CDR1 MDHEN and CDR2 SYDVKM. DNA for the CDR3: TGTGCCAGCAGTTTATTCGACGAGCAGTACTTC. Translation gives CASSLFDEQYF.

The chain joins TRBV10-3 to TRBJ1-4, with D maybe TRBD1 (6 bases). V lost 4 bases and J lost 5, with 8 bases in between. CDR1 is ENHRY and CDR2 is SYGVKD in the germline V gene. The CDR3 totals 13 residues. The CDR3 nucleotides are TGTGCCATCAGTGGACAGGAGAATGAAAAACTGTTTTTT. Amino acid sequence: CAISGQENEKLFF.

The rearrangement links TRBV5-1 to TRBJ2-1; D may correspond to TRBD1 or TRBD2 (6 bases each). V was trimmed by 0 bases and J by 4 bases, leaving 14 bases between them. Per the germline V gene, CDR1 is SGHRS and CDR2 is YFSETQ. The CDR3 sequence is 16 residues long. The CDR3 loop reads CASSLVVGGPYNEQFF. DNA for the CDR3: TGCGCCAGCAGCTTGGTGGTGGGGGGCCCATACAATGAGCAGTTCTTC.

The chain uses TRBV7-2 and TRBJ1-6; D may be TRBD1 (5 bases). CDR1 SGHTA and CDR2 FQGNSA come from the germline V gene. The CDR3 has 17 residues. Trimming took 6 bases from V and 0 from J, leaving 15 bases between them. The CDR3: CASRGGSGSSYNSPLHF. The CDR3 DNA reads as TGTGCCAGCAGGGGGGGGTCAGGGAGCTCCTATAATTCACCCCTCCACTTT.

The CDR3 DNA reads TGTGCCAGCAGTGAAACAGGGGGCACTATTCATGAAAAACTGTTTTTT. Protein sequence: CASSETGGTIHEKLFF. V gene TRBV6-1 combines with J gene TRBJ1-4, with TRBD1 matching 9 bases. Germline CDR1 and CDR2: MNHNS and SASEGT. This CDR3 contains 16 residues. The trim removed 2 bases at V and 6 bases at J, leaving 7 bases unmatched.

This clone has more than one count but fewer than ten. The chain uses TRBV13 and TRBJ2-3; 11 bases align to TRBD2. CDR3 length: 17 amino acids. V dropped 4 bases and J dropped 4; count of bases not matched to a gene: 10. The germline gives CDR1 PRHDT, CDR2 FYEKMQ (reference sequence). The CDR3 protein is CASSSPPGLAVSDTQYF. DNA of the CDR3: TGTGCCAGCAGCTCCCCCCCGGGACTAGCGGTCTCAGATACGCAGTATTTT.

The chain recombines TRBV15 with TRBJ2-1, with 11 bases lining up with TRBD2. This CDR3 is built from 17 residues. V shed 3 bases, J shed 4 bases, and the junction held 8 bases outside the gene matches. The germline gives CDR1 LNHNV, CDR2 YYDKDF (reference sequence). CDR3 loop: CATSSQAGTSGYNEQFF. The CDR3 DNA reads TGTGCCACCAGCAGTCAAGCGGGGACTAGCGGATACAATGAGCAGTTCTTC.

This clone was counted between two and nine times. One end of the junction is discordant with germline, which a read error may explain. The chain is built from TRBV7-7 and TRBJ2-6, with D perhaps TRBD2 (5 bases). This CDR3 comprises 17 residues. CDR1 is SSHAT, CDR2 FNYEAQ, per germline (reference sequence). In DNA form, the CDR3 reads TGTGCTAGCAGCCCAGACTCGGGGAGATCTGGGGCCAACGTCCTGACTTTC. It specifies CASSPDSGRSGANVLTF.

This clone was observed a single time. V gene TRBV27 combines with J gene TRBJ2-1; D is uncertain. The germline V gene encodes CDR1 MNHEY and CDR2 SMNVEV (reference sequence). The CDR3 is made up of 15 amino acids. The germline V and J ends were trimmed by 5 bases and 4 bases, with 15 bases remaining between them. CDR3 DNA: TGTGCCAGCAGTCCGCGGTCGATCGGGTACAATGAGCAGTTCTTC. This translates into CASSPRSIGYNEQFF.

This rearrangement joins TRBV5-1 to TRBJ2-1; 13 bases map to TRBD2. Per germline, CDR1 SGHRS and CDR2 YFSETQ. The CDR3 totals 18 residues. J was trimmed by 0 bases and V by 4 bases; bases with no gene match: 7. The CDR3 bases are TGCGCCAGCAGCAAGGAGACTAGCGGGAGGAACTCCTACAATGAGCAGTTCTTC. Translation: CASSKETSGRNSYNEQFF.

A few counts support this clone. The gene calls are TRBV28 and TRBJ2-1, with 9 bases lining up with TRBD2. Germline CDR1 MDHEN, CDR2 SYDVKM. V shed 2 bases, J shed 1 base, and the junction held 3 bases outside the gene matches. CDR3 length equals 16 residues. The CDR3 region has the DNA TGTGCCAGCAGTTTACTAGCGGGGACATCCTACAATGAGCAGTTCTTC. Translation: CASSLLAGTSYNEQFF. The whole variable domain, remainder taken from reference TRBV28 and TRBJ2-1, is DVKVTQSSRYLVKRTGEKVFLECVQDMDHENMFWYRQDPGLGLRLIYFSYDVKMKEKGDIPEGYSVSREKKERFSLILESASTNQTSMYLCASSLLAGTSYNEQFFGPGTRLTVL.

This rearrangement joins TRBV4-1 to TRBJ2-3, with no clear D. Trimming removed 0 bases at V and 0 bases at J, with 16 bases between. This CDR3 spans 18 amino acids. Germline CDR1 reads MGHRA; CDR2 reads YSYEKL. This chain's CDR3 is CASSQEEAQLSSTDTQYF. CDR3 nucleotide sequence: TGCGCCAGCAGCCAAGAAGAAGCACAACTGTCTAGCACAGATACGCAGTATTTT.